The 20 T cell receptor beta chains reported below all come from one sample, sequenced in a study of cytomegalovirus exposure and HLA in healthy donors. Use of 60 Vbeta and 13 Jbeta primers characterized the PCR. Assay used: immunoSEQ multiplex PCR; TCRdb lists only in-frame clones, some missing. The table shows 100,000 to 150,000 clones, with 65% to 85% occurring only once. The specimen was PBMCs. These receptors were taken from a boy aged 5-17 years in good health and CMV-seronegative.

The chain recombines TRBV27 with TRBJ1-2; D ambiguous. The V and J ends lost 2 bases and 4 bases respectively, with 8 bases between them. Germline V gene data show CDR1 as MNHEY and CDR2 as SMNVEV (reference sequence). This CDR3 has 13 residues. CDR3 protein: CASSLEGGYGYTF. Here the CDR3 DNA reads TGTGCCAGCAGTTTAGAGGGAGGCTATGGCTACACCTTC.

This chain links TRBV19 with TRBJ2-7, with 13 bases aligning to TRBD2. Trimming removed 6 bases from V and 9 bases from J; junction bases left unmatched: 8. Germline V gene sequence: CDR1 LNHDA, CDR2 SQIVND (reference sequence). This CDR3 contains 14 residues. The CDR3 DNA is TGTGCCAGTAGCAGCGGACTAGCGGGAGTCGGGCAGTACTTC. This gives the protein CASSSGLAGVGQYF.

The CDR3 loop reads CASSLSLWAYYEQYF. The CDR3 coding sequence is TGTGCCAGCAGCTTGAGTCTCTGGGCTTACTACGAGCAGTACTTC. The genes are TRBV5-8 and TRBJ2-7, with D unclear. Per germline, CDR1 SGHTS and CDR2 YDEGEE. The ends were cut back, 1 base at V and 3 bases at J, with 14 bases in the middle. The CDR3 consists of 15 residues.

The chain joins TRBV7-2 to TRBJ1-5; 9 positions agree with TRBD1. CDR3 size: 16 residues. Trimming removed 5 bases from V and 5 bases from J; junction bases left unmatched: 10. Germline V gene lookup returns CDR1 SGHTA and CDR2 FQGNSA. This CDR3 is CASSVDSQGAHQPQHF. CDR3 DNA: TGTGCCAGCAGCGTCGATTCACAGGGGGCCCATCAGCCCCAGCATTTT.

This clone was observed a handful of times. The V gene is TRBV6-1, the J gene TRBJ2-1, with 12 bases that match TRBD2. The CDR3 totals 16 residues. V was pared by 4 bases and J by 6 bases, with 7 bases of the junction left unmatched. Germline-derived CDR1 and CDR2 are MNHNS and SASEGT. DNA for the CDR3: TGTGCCAGCAGTGTTCTGCTAGCGGGAGGGCCCAATGAGCAGTTCTTC. Translating it yields CASSVLLAGGPNEQFF.

About this clone: In the same sample, other DNA sequences code for this CDR3. The chain employs TRBV27 and TRBJ2-7; D may be TRBD2 (6 bases). Germline assignment: CDR1 MNHEY and CDR2 SMNVEV (reference sequence). Trimming cost V 4 bases and J 3 bases, with 13 bases left between them. There are 14 residues in the CDR3. The CDR3 protein is CASSSGLSSYEQYF. The CDR3 DNA reads as TGTGCCAGCAGTTCGGGACTCTCGAGCTACGAGCAGTACTTC.

This chain uses TRBV6-5 with TRBJ2-5; D is possibly TRBD1 (6 bases). The V end lost 0 bases, the J end lost 5 bases, and 16 bases lay between the germline ends. This CDR3 is built from 16 residues. Germline CDR1 is MNHEY and CDR2 is SVGAGI. The CDR3 nucleotides read TGTGCCAGCAGTTACTCGTCGGACAGTAGCCTTGAGACCCAGTACTTC. Protein product: CASSYSSDSSLETQYF.

This rearrangement joins TRBV6-5 to TRBJ2-7; D perhaps matches TRBD1 (5 bases). Germline loops: CDR1 MNHEY, CDR2 SVGAGI. CDR3 size: 12 residues. V lost 6 bases, J lost 4 bases, and 10 bases lay in between. Here the CDR3 reads CASSPDTYEQYF. CDR3 nucleotide sequence: TGTGCCAGCAGCCCGGACACTTACGAGCAGTACTTC.

The chain is built from TRBV6-5 and TRBJ2-1, with 9 positions matching TRBD2. Unmatched junction bases numbered 8, after V lost 0 bases and J lost 8 bases. The CDR3 covers 16 residues. Germline loops: CDR1 MNHEY, CDR2 SVGAGI. The CDR3, as DNA: TGTGCCAGCAGTTACTCGGGCGGGAGGGCCCGGGATGAGCAGTTCTTC. This translates into CASSYSGGRARDEQFF.

This rearrangement joins TRBV27 to TRBJ2-7; TRBD1 aligns across 7 bases. Per germline, CDR1 MNHEY and CDR2 SMNVEV (reference sequence). CDR3 length: 14 amino acids. V shed 5 bases and J 3 bases; nucleotides not matched to a gene: 7. CDR3: CASSPTGSYYEQYF. The CDR3 DNA is TGTGCCAGCAGTCCGACAGGGAGTTACTACGAGCAGTACTTC.

The chain joins TRBV30 to TRBJ2-7; unclear D gene. The CDR3 sequence is 12 residues long. Germline CDR1 is GTSNPN and CDR2 is SVGIG (reference sequence). V was cut by 4 bases and J by 5 bases, with 12 bases left in between. In DNA, the CDR3 is TGTGCCTGGATATCCGGGTCCGACGAGCAGTACTTC. Residues: CAWISGSDEQYF.

This CDR3 reads CASSFGASGANVLTF. For the CDR3, the DNA is TGTGCCAGCAGCTTTGGGGCCTCTGGGGCCAACGTCCTGACTTTC. The chain uses TRBV11-3 and TRBJ2-6, with D possibly TRBD1 on 5 matching bases. The germline gives CDR1 SGHNT, CDR2 YENEEA. The CDR3 is 15 residues long. Trimming cost V 3 bases and J 0 bases, with 6 bases left between them.

CDR3 in amino acids: CASKRTRSNEQYF. DNA of the CDR3: TGTGCCAGCAAGAGAACCCGTAGCAACGAGCAGTACTTC. The chain employs TRBV6-5 and TRBJ2-7; D is ambiguous. Germline V CDR1 and CDR2: MNHEY, SVGAGI. The CDR3 covers 13 residues. Trimming left V 7 bases short and J 5 bases short, with 15 bases between.

This clone was detected only a few times. The CDR3 coding sequence is TGTGCCTGGAGTGCCCCTCGACTAGCGGGAGGGGCAGATACGCAGTATTTT. As protein: CAWSAPRLAGGADTQYF. The gene calls are TRBV30 and TRBJ2-3; the match to TRBD2 covers 14 bases. Germline loops: CDR1 GTSNPN, CDR2 SVGIG (reference sequence). The V and J ends lost 1 base and 4 bases, in that order; junction bases with no gene match: 7. The CDR3 totals 17 residues.

The chain joins TRBV30 to TRBJ1-2; 8 bases agree with TRBD1. V was pared by 6 bases and J by 7 bases, with 4 bases of the junction left unmatched. The germline V gene has CDR1 GTSNPN and CDR2 SVGIG (reference sequence). The CDR3 runs 11 residues. The CDR3 nucleotides are TGTGCCTGCAGGGGGCGGGGTGGCTACACCTTC. This gives the protein CACRGRGGYTF.

This clone was seen only a few times. V usage is TRBV13 and J usage is TRBJ1-1; tentatively, D is TRBD1 (6 bases). V was trimmed by 4 bases and J by 5 bases, leaving 14 bases between them. Germline V gene data show CDR1 as PRHDT and CDR2 as FYEKMQ (reference sequence). The CDR3 consists of 14 residues. CDR3 DNA sequence: TGTGCCAGCAGCTCATCGCGACAGGCGACTGAAGCTTTCTTT. Amino acid sequence: CASSSSRQATEAFF. The full variable domain, in which reference TRBV13 and TRBJ1-1 provide the parts outside the CDR3, is AAGVIQSPRHLIKEKRETATLKCYPIPRHDTVYWYQQGPGQDPQFLISFYEKMQSDKGSIPDRFSAQQFSDYHSELNMSSLELGDSALYFCASSSSRQATEAFFGQGTRLTVV.

The chain carries TRBV7-2 and TRBJ2-3; D is ambiguous. The V gene lost 2 bases and the J gene lost 4 bases, with 7 bases spanning the gap. The germline gives CDR1 SGHTA, CDR2 FQGNSA. The CDR3 has 13 residues. The CDR3 nucleotides read TGTGCCAGCAGCTTATTTCAGGCAGATACGCAGTATTTT. Amino acid sequence: CASSLFQADTQYF.

In DNA, the CDR3 is TGTGCCAGCAGCTTACAGGGGGCCCGTATCTTTTACGAGCAGTACTTC. Translated: CASSLQGARIFYEQYF. The chain couples TRBV11-3 to TRBJ2-7; 8 bases map to TRBD1. Trimming took 2 bases from V and 4 from J; bases not matched to a gene: 10. This CDR3 is built from 16 residues. Looked up from germline, CDR1 is SGHNT and CDR2 is YENEEA.

The CDR3 nucleotides are TGTGCCAGCAGCTGGGGGGGACAGGCAAGCGAGCAGTACTTC. It encodes CASSWGGQASEQYF. This sequence joins TRBV7-3 and TRBJ2-7; perhaps TRBD1 as D (8 bases). Germline assignment: CDR1 SGHTA and CDR2 FQGTGA. V lost 4 bases to trimming and J lost 6 bases, with 16 bases between them. CDR3 length: 14 amino acids.

The gene calls are TRBV4-2 and TRBJ1-2; 10 bases are shared with TRBD1. Looked up from germline, CDR1 is LGHNA and CDR2 is YNFKEQ. V lost 4 bases, J lost 4 bases, and 9 bases stayed unmatched. This CDR3 comprises 16 residues. The CDR3 reads CASSPETGGRAYGYTF. The CDR3 DNA follows: TGTGCCAGCAGCCCAGAGACAGGGGGCCGAGCCTATGGCTACACCTTC.